These T cell receptor beta chains were read from a single sample in a study of blood T cell repertoires in COVID-19. TCRdb's table, derived via immunoSEQ multiplex PCR, lists solely in-frame clones and lacks some. Seen here are 300,000 to 400,000 clones, approximately 86% observed once, and the top ten hold roughly 4.2%. The sample comprised PBMCs or T cells enriched from blood (not recorded which). The source is a woman between 40 and 50 years old with acute COVID-19. Each CDR3 is given with its conserved first and last residue. A D gene is named only where the DNA matches it firmly. Some rows mark clone size as missing; the rest say once, few, many or name a class of expanded clone.

cdr3_aa cdr3_nt j_call d_call v_call clone_size
CASSSLGQGGSPLHF TGTGCCAGCAGCTCCTTGGGACAGGGCGGTTCACCCCTCCACTTT TRBJ1-6 TRBD1 TRBV7-2 few
CASSPAPGTSNVGSYEQYF TGTGCCAGCAGTCCGGCTCCCGGGACTAGCAATGTAGGCTCCTACGAGCAGTACTTC TRBJ2-7 TRBD2 TRBV27 few
CASSSTSWFNTGELFF TGTGCCAGCAGCTCGACTAGCTGGTTTAACACCGGGGAGCTGTTTTTT TRBJ2-2 TRBD2 TRBV7-3 .
CASSRDRPNEKLFF TGTGCCAGCAGCAGGGACAGGCCTAATGAAAAACTGTTTTTT TRBJ1-4 TRBD1 TRBV7-9 .
CASSKDWRETYEQYF TGTGCCAGCAGCAAAGACTGGCGGGAGACTTACGAGCAGTACTTC TRBJ2-7 . TRBV21-1 .
CASSRMPDTPNTEAFF TGTGCCAGCAGCCGCATGCCGGACACCCCGAACACTGAAGCTTTCTTT TRBJ1-1 . TRBV7-2 .
CASSASGTLAQPQHF TGTGCCAGCAGTGCATCCGGGACTTTAGCTCAGCCCCAGCATTTT TRBJ1-5 . TRBV27 once
CASSPSSGRGETQYF TGCGCCAGCAGCCCATCTAGCGGGAGAGGAGAGACCCAGTACTTC TRBJ2-5 TRBD2 TRBV4-3 .
CASSFERTYEQYF TGTGCCAGCAGCTTTGAGCGGACCTACGAGCAGTACTTC TRBJ2-7 . TRBV5-4 few
CASRGGANSPLHF TGTGCCAGCAGAGGGGGGGCCAATTCACCCCTCCACTTT TRBJ1-6 . TRBV11-2 .
CASSLEPTGNYGYTF TGTGCCAGCAGCCTTGAACCGACTGGGAACTATGGCTACACCTTC TRBJ1-2 . TRBV5-4 .
CASSFVYSYNEQFF TGTGCCAGCAGTTTTGTATACTCCTACAATGAGCAGTTCTTC TRBJ2-1 . TRBV6-5 .
CASTGHLNSPLHF TGTGCCAGCACCGGACACCTTAATTCACCCCTCCACTTT TRBJ1-6 . TRBV6-5 .
CASSHTLAGDSNEQFF TGTGCCAGCAGCCACACACTAGCGGGGGATTCCAATGAGCAGTTCTTC TRBJ2-1 TRBD2 TRBV7-9 .
CSASSSYEQYF TGCAGTGCTAGCAGTTCCTACGAGCAGTACTTC TRBJ2-7 . TRBV20-1 .
CASTLAGGPNEQFF TGTGCCAGTACCCTAGCGGGAGGGCCCAATGAGCAGTTCTTC TRBJ2-1 TRBD2 TRBV19 .
CASSLTGQVASYEQYF TGTGCCAGCAGTTTAACGGGACAGGTCGCCTCCTACGAGCAGTACTTC TRBJ2-7 TRBD1 TRBV27 .
CASTPGTASTDTQYF TGTGCCAGCACTCCCGGGACAGCTAGCACAGATACGCAGTATTTT TRBJ2-3 TRBD1 TRBV28 few
CAISARGDYGYTF TGTGCCATCAGTGCCAGGGGGGACTATGGCTACACCTTC TRBJ1-2 TRBD1 TRBV10-3 .
CASSLEPYEDRANYGYTF TGTGCCAGCAGCTTGGAACCCTATGAGGACAGAGCTAACTATGGCTACACCTTC TRBJ1-2 . TRBV7-6 .
CASLDRSGDSPLHF TGTGCCAGCCTCGACAGGTCGGGTGATTCACCCCTCCACTTT TRBJ1-6 . TRBV28 .
CASSLDPAGSETQYF TGTGCCAGCAGCTTAGATCCGGCGGGATCAGAGACCCAGTACTTC TRBJ2-5 . TRBV7-2 .
CASSQDDRGDYGYTF TGCGCCAGCAGCCAAGATGACAGGGGGGACTATGGCTACACCTTC TRBJ1-2 TRBD1 TRBV4-3 .
CASSQPGLNNEQFF TGTGCCAGCAGCCAACCGGGACTCAACAATGAGCAGTTCTTC TRBJ2-1 . TRBV3-1/TRBV3-2 .